The clone carrying this TCR beta chain was counted only a few times. The antigen is not known. One junction end does not reproduce the germline sequence, and a read error may be involved. This record comes from a study of CD8 T cells in ankylosing spondylitis. Study results and limitations: Blood of patients with ankylosing spondylitis appeared to be characterized by a TCR beta motif of seven or eight highly homologous variants. According to the report, clones linked to the disease were significantly enriched in matched synovial fluid samples taken from ankylosing spondylitis patients.

With molecular barcodes, quantitative 5'-RACE was used to make the TCR beta libraries. One entry per CDR3 protein, called by TCRdb with MiXCR from the 5' RACE reads. In the table there are some 330,000 distinct CDR3 sequences, 6.5% to 10% of which are singletons. The TCR sequence derives from a male donor with ankylosing spondylitis. Specimen: blood, either unsorted or a sorted T cell fraction (not recorded which).

CDR3 in amino acids: CTSRRGVYEQYF. CDR3 bases: TGTACCAGCAGACGCGGCGTATACGAGCAGTACTTC. The V call is TRBV28, the J call TRBJ2-7; unclear D gene. CDR1 and CDR2 (germline): MDHEN, SYDVKM. The CDR3 extends over 12 amino acids.